Shown below are 15 T cell receptor beta chains from a single sample sequenced in a study of T cell changes during pregnancy in multiple sclerosis. Profiling relied on immunoSEQ multiplex PCR, and the TCRdb table lists in-frame clones only, not all of them. Altogether 50,000 to 70,000 clones are present, approximately 92% being singletons, with the ten largest covering more than 1.2%. Sequences were derived from peripheral blood, sampled in the second trimester of pregnancy. These receptors all come from a female donor with multiple sclerosis, enrolled in a pregnancy study.

V is TRBV6-5 and J is TRBJ1-2; possibly TRBD1 for D (6 bases). Trimming took off 5 bases at V and 6 bases at J, with 16 bases between the two ends. Germline values: CDR1 MNHEY, CDR2 SVGAGI. This CDR3 is built from 14 residues. The CDR3 loop is CASSNTGTIDGYTF. The CDR3 DNA reads as TGTGCCAGCAGTAATACAGGGACTATCGATGGCTACACCTTC.

This rearrangement joins TRBV6-1 to TRBJ2-7; 11 bases are a match to TRBD2. This CDR3 is 15 amino acids long. The germline V gene has CDR1 MNHNS and CDR2 SASEGT. The junction had 6 bases not matched to a gene; V was cut back by 5 bases and J by 3 bases. The CDR3 here is CASSPGTSGHYEQYF. In DNA, the CDR3 is TGTGCCAGCAGTCCCGGGACTAGCGGCCACTACGAGCAGTACTTC.

This chain uses TRBV10-1 with TRBJ1-1, with a weak D call TRBD1 (6 bases). In germline, CDR1 is WNHNN, CDR2 SYGVQD (reference sequence). This CDR3 region has 14 residues. Trimming took off 6 bases at V and 4 bases at J, with 15 bases between the two ends. The CDR3 DNA reads as TGCGCCAGCAGCGTAAACCCAGGGGCCACTGAAGCTTTCTTT. Amino acids: CASSVNPGATEAFF.

The genes are TRBV13 and TRBJ2-7; 9 bases agree with TRBD2. The CDR3 contains 16 residues. The junction had 13 bases not matched to a gene; V was cut back by 5 bases and J by 5 bases. Germline V gene sequence: CDR1 PRHDT, CDR2 FYEKMQ (reference sequence). The CDR3 DNA reads as TGTGCCAGCAGCCCCTCGGGTAGCGGGAGTTTTGACGAGCAGTACTTC. Protein sequence: CASSPSGSGSFDEQYF.

This rearrangement joins TRBV30 to TRBJ2-5; D gene unclear. The CDR3 has 11 residues. Germline CDR1 GTSNPN, CDR2 SVGIG (reference sequence). Between the trimmed V and J ends, which lost 2 bases and 5 bases, there was a span of 6 bases. This CDR3 is CAWSLDETQYF. The CDR3 region has the DNA TGTGCCTGGAGTTTAGATGAGACCCAGTACTTC.

This clone has only a few counts. The V and J genes are TRBV4-2 and TRBJ2-2; TRBD2 aligns across 12 bases. CDR1 is LGHNA, CDR2 YNFKEQ, per germline. Trimming cost V 4 bases and J 10 bases; bases outside gene matches: 16. CDR3 length equals 18 residues. In nucleotides, the CDR3 is TGTGCCAGCAGCCGTCAGACCCTAGCGGGAGGGCCGGGGGAGGAGCTGTTTTTT. Translating gives CASSRQTLAGGPGEELFF.

The V call is TRBV5-4, the J call TRBJ2-5; D ambiguous. The germline V gene encodes CDR1 SGHNT and CDR2 YYREEE (reference sequence). Trimming took off 4 bases at V and 2 bases at J, with 12 bases between the two ends. This CDR3 is built from 14 residues. CDR3 amino acids: CASSRRHEQETQYF. CDR3 in DNA: TGTGCCAGCAGCCGACGACATGAACAAGAGACCCAGTACTTC.

This clone was observed a single time. The chain uses TRBV9 and TRBJ1-3; 7 nucleotides align to TRBD1. Looked up from germline, CDR1 is SGDLS and CDR2 is YYNGEE. There are 14 residues in the CDR3. V dropped 3 bases and J dropped 8; count of bases not matched to a gene: 8. As DNA, the CDR3 is TGTGCCAGCAGCGCCGAGGACAGGAGGGACACCATATATTTT. Translating gives CASSAEDRRDTIYF.

The chain is built from TRBV4-2 and TRBJ1-5; TRBD1 aligns across 9 bases. V was clipped by 3 bases and J by 5 bases; unmatched bases: 5. CDR1 is LGHNA, CDR2 YNFKEQ, per germline. The CDR3 runs 15 residues. CDR3 protein: CASSHGTGSDQPQHF. The CDR3 DNA reads TGTGCCAGCAGCCACGGGACAGGGAGCGATCAGCCCCAGCATTTT.

The CDR3 here is CASSQVRLAGAGELFF. The CDR3 DNA reads TGCGCCAGCAGCCAAGTTCGCCTGGCGGGGGCCGGGGAGCTGTTTTTT. The chain has TRBV4-1 and TRBJ2-2, with TRBD2 identical over 7 bases. The CDR3 is made up of 16 amino acids. Germline assignment: CDR1 MGHRA and CDR2 YSYEKL. The trim removed 1 base at V and 6 bases at J, leaving 8 bases unmatched.

The V and J genes are TRBV7-2 and TRBJ2-3, with 8 bases matching TRBD1. This CDR3 region has 16 residues. Germline V lookup: CDR1 SGHTA, CDR2 FQGNSA. Trimming took 5 bases from V and 0 from J; bases not matched to a gene: 7. CDR3 nucleotides: TGTGCCAGCAGCCAGGGGGACAGGAGAAGCACAGATACGCAGTATTTT. It encodes CASSQGDRRSTDTQYF.

There are a few counts of this clone. This specimen includes other DNA sequences encoding the same CDR3. J is TRBJ2-7 and V is TRBV9, with 9 positions matching TRBD2. The CDR3 runs 15 residues. V trimming: 0 bases; J trimming: 2 bases; junction bases outside the gene matches: 3. Germline V lookup: CDR1 SGDLS, CDR2 YYNGEE. The CDR3 DNA sequence: TGTGCCAGCAGCGTAGGACTAGCGGAGACCTACGAGCAGTACTTC. It yields the protein CASSVGLAETYEQYF.

CDR3 coding DNA: TGCGCCAGCAGTGACTACCGCGAGCAGTACTTC. Translation: CASSDYREQYF. This chain joins TRBV10-1 and TRBJ2-5; D remains unclear. The DNA end is more similar to TRBJ2-7, so the J call may be wrong. Germline-derived CDR1 and CDR2 are WNHNN and SYGVQD (reference sequence). There are 11 residues in the CDR3.

The V and J genes are TRBV18 and TRBJ2-3; weak D call: TRBD1 (6 bases). V lost 6 bases and J 4 bases, leaving 11 bases between the germline ends. The CDR3 consists of 13 residues. Germline assignment: CDR1 KGHSH and CDR2 LQKENI. In DNA form, the CDR3 reads TGTGCCAGCTCCCTCAACAGGGCAGATACGCAGTATTTT. It codes for CASSLNRADTQYF.

The V and J genes are TRBV6-5 and TRBJ2-7; 8 bases line up with TRBD1. V shed 2 bases and J 7 bases; nucleotides not matched to a gene: 13. From germline, CDR1 is MNHEY and CDR2 SVGAGI. The CDR3 runs to 16 residues. CDR3 sequence reads: CASSYPIDTGGREQYF. The CDR3 DNA is TGTGCCAGCAGTTACCCTATCGATACAGGGGGGAGGGAGCAGTACTTC.